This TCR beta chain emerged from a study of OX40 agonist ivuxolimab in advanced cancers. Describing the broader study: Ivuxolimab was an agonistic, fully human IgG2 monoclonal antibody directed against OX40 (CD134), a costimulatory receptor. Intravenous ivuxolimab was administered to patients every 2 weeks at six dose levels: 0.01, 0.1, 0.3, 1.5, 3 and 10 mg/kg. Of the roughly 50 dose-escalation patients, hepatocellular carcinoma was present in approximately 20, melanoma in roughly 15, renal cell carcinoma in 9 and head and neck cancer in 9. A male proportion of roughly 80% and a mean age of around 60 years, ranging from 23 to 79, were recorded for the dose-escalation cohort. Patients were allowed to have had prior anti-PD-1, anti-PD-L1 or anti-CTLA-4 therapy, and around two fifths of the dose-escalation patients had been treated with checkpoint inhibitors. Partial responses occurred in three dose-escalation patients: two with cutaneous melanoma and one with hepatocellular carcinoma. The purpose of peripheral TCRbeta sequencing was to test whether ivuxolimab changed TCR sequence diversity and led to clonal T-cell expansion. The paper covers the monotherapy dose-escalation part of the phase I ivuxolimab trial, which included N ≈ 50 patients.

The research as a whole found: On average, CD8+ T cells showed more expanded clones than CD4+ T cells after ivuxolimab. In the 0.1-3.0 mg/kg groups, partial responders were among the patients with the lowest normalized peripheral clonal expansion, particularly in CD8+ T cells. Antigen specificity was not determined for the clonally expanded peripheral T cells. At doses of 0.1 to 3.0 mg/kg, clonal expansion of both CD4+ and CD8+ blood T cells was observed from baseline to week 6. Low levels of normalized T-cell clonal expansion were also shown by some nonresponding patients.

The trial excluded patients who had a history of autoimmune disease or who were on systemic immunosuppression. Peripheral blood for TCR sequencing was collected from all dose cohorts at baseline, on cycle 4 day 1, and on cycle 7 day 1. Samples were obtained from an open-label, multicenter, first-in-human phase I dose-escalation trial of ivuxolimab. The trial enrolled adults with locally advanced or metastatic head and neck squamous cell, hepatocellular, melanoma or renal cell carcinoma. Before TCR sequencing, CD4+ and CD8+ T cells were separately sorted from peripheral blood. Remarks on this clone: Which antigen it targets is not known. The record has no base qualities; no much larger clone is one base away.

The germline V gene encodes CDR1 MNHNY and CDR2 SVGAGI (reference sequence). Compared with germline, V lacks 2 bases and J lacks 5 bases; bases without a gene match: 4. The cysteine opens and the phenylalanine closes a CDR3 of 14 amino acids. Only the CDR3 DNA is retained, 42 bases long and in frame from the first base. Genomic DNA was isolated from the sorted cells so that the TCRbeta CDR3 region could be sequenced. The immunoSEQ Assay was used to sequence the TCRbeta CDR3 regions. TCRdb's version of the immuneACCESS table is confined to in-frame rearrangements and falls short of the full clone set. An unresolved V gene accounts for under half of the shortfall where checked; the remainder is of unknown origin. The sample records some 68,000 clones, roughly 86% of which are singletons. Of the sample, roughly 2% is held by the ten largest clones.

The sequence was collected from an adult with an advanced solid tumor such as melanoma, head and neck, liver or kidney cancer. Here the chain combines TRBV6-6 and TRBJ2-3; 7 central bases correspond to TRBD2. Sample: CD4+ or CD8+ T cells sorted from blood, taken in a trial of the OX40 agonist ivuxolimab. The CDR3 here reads CASSYTTSVDTQYF. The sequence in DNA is TGTGCCAGCAGTTACACCACTAGCGTAGATACGCAGTATTTT.